A selection of T cell receptor beta chains follows, all from one sample in a study of cytomegalovirus exposure and HLA in healthy donors. Some clones are missing from TCRdb's copy, which holds only in-frame ones; the method was immunoSEQ multiplex PCR. The sample yields over 150,000 clones, roughly 82% seen once. The specimen was PBMCs. Receptor source: a man aged 45-65 years in good health and CMV-seropositive. Each CDR3 is given with its conserved first and last residue. The order of the fields is V gene, J gene, clone size, D gene, CDR3 protein, CDR3 DNA. The D gene is left open where the match is weak. Clone size is not always given. Where it is, it says once, few, many or a class for expanded clones.

V: TRBV6-5
J: TRBJ1-4
size: once
D: .
CDR3: CASTMTVSNEKLFF
DNA: TGTGCCAGCACCATGACAGTCTCTAATGAAAAACTGTTTTTT

V: TRBV6-6
J: TRBJ1-2
size: .
D: TRBD1
CDR3: CASSYAGTGSYGYTF
DNA: TGTGCCAGCAGTTACGCCGGGACAGGATCATATGGCTACACCTTC

V: TRBV7-8
J: TRBJ2-7
size: .
D: TRBD2
CDR3: CASPRGGMTYEQYF
DNA: TGTGCCAGCCCCCGGGGGGGGATGACTTACGAGCAGTACTTC

V: TRBV11-3
J: TRBJ2-5
size: .
D: TRBD1
CDR3: CASSLGSDRGQYF
DNA: TGTGCCAGCAGCTTAGGTTCGGACAGGGGCCAGTACTTC

V: TRBV9
J: TRBJ1-1
size: few
D: TRBD1
CDR3: CASSSDRDMNTEAFF
DNA: TGTGCCAGCAGCTCCGACAGGGACATGAACACTGAAGCTTTCTTT

V: TRBV7-6
J: TRBJ2-1
size: .
D: .
CDR3: CASSLLGGGSYNEQFF
DNA: TGTGCCAGCAGCTTATTGGGAGGCGGCTCCTACAATGAGCAGTTCTTC

V: TRBV27
J: TRBJ1-5
size: .
D: .
CDR3: CASSPLAGRSNQPQHF
DNA: TGTGCCAGCAGTCCACTTGCGGGGAGGTCCAATCAGCCCCAGCATTTT

V: TRBV7-9
J: TRBJ2-1
size: .
D: TRBD1
CDR3: CASSETGSNEQFF
DNA: TGTGCCAGCAGCGAGACAGGGAGCAATGAGCAGTTCTTC

V: TRBV6-5
J: TRBJ1-6
size: .
D: .
CDR3: CASGEKEGHSPLHF
DNA: TGTGCCAGCGGTGAAAAGGAGGGTCATTCACCCCTCCACTTT

V: TRBV28
J: TRBJ2-1
size: once
D: TRBD2
CDR3: CASSGPAGGFYEQFF
DNA: TGTGCCAGCAGTGGCCCAGCGGGGGGGTTCTATGAGCAGTTCTTC

V: TRBV7-9
J: TRBJ1-1
size: once
D: TRBD1
CDR3: CASSSDRVETEAFF
DNA: TGTGCCAGCAGCTCCGACAGGGTAGAGACTGAAGCTTTCTTT

V: TRBV6-1
J: TRBJ1-1
size: .
D: .
CDR3: CASSPGVNTEAFF
DNA: TGTGCCAGCAGTCCGGGAGTTAACACTGAAGCTTTCTTT

V: TRBV19
J: TRBJ1-1
size: .
D: TRBD1
CDR3: CASSGPGGGNTEAFF
DNA: TGTGCCAGTAGTGGACCAGGGGGCGGGAACACTGAAGCTTTCTTT

V: TRBV2
J: TRBJ1-4
size: few
D: TRBD1
CDR3: CATSRGLNEKLFF
DNA: TGTGCCACCTCAAGGGGGCTTAATGAAAAACTGTTTTTT

V: TRBV2
J: TRBJ1-3
size: .
D: TRBD1
CDR3: CASSGTGGSGNTIYF
DNA: TGTGCCAGCAGTGGGACAGGGGGCTCTGGAAACACCATATATTTT

V: TRBV18
J: TRBJ1-1
size: .
D: .
CDR3: CASSPREGGTEAFF
DNA: TGTGCCAGCTCACCCAGGGAGGGGGGCACTGAAGCTTTCTTT

V: TRBV4-2
J: TRBJ2-7
size: .
D: .
CDR3: CASSEGYEQYF
DNA: TGTGCCAGCAGCGAGGGTTACGAGCAGTACTTC

V: TRBV4-3
J: TRBJ1-2
size: .
D: .
CDR3: CASSQDVGVVYGYTF
DNA: TGCGCCAGCAGCCAAGACGTCGGGGTAGTCTATGGCTACACCTTC

V: TRBV11-1
J: TRBJ2-1
size: .
D: .
CDR3: CASSFSGTSRNEQFF
DNA: TGTGCCAGCAGCTTCTCCGGGACTTCCCGCAATGAGCAGTTCTTC

V: TRBV5-1
J: TRBJ2-1
size: .
D: .
CDR3: CASTPPSGEYNEQFF
DNA: TGCGCCAGCACTCCTCCCTCCGGGGAGTACAATGAGCAGTTCTTC

V: TRBV5-4
J: TRBJ1-2
size: .
D: TRBD1
CDR3: CASRSQGALRITNYGYTF
DNA: TGTGCCAGCAGGTCTCAGGGGGCACTTAGAATTACTAACTATGGCTACACCTTC

V: TRBV6-6
J: TRBJ1-3
size: .
D: TRBD1
CDR3: CASSPLGTGSGNTIYF
DNA: TGTGCCAGCAGTCCCCTTGGGACAGGGTCTGGAAACACCATATATTTT

V: TRBV2
J: TRBJ1-6
size: few
D: .
CDR3: CASSVTGDNSPLHF
DNA: TGTGCCAGCAGTGTTACGGGGGATAATTCACCCCTCCACTTT

V: TRBV19
J: TRBJ1-4
size: .
D: .
CDR3: CASNGGTRGEKLFF
DNA: TGTGCCAGTAATGGGGGGACTCGGGGAGAAAAACTGTTTTTT

V: TRBV6-5
J: TRBJ1-3
size: .
D: .
CDR3: CASSYSESGNTIYF
DNA: TGTGCCAGCAGTTACTCGGAGTCTGGAAACACCATATATTTT

V: TRBV7-9
J: TRBJ1-2
size: .
D: .
CDR3: CASSLAGQEGYGYTF
DNA: TGTGCCAGCAGCTTAGCGGGCCAGGAGGGCTATGGCTACACCTTC

V: TRBV6-5
J: TRBJ2-5
size: .
D: .
CDR3: CASSRPSGSEETQYF
DNA: TGTGCCAGCAGTCGCCCCAGCGGGTCGGAAGAGACCCAGTACTTC